The next 14 T cell receptor beta chains were all read from a single sample in a study of T cell repertoires in cytomegalovirus infection. TCRdb re-analysed the reads in MiXCR, keeping a single row per CDR3 protein. The sample carries 450,000 to 650,000 distinct CDR3 sequences, roughly 29% recorded once. What was sequenced was PBMCs. These receptors were collected from a human donor in good health (CMV status not recorded). Some clones in this sample may be carry-over from other donors' samples.

There are a few counts of this clonotype. The chain couples TRBV7-3 to TRBJ1-5; TRBD1 is a possible D gene (6 bases). From germline, CDR1 is SGHTA and CDR2 FQGTGA. V gave up 7 bases and J gave up 5 bases, with 21 bases separating them. CDR3 length equals 16 residues. CDR3 nucleotide sequence: TGTGCCAGCATTCTAACCTCCCAGGGGATGGATCAGCCCCAGCATTTT. This codes for CASILTSQGMDQPQHF.

The sample holds a few counts of this clonotype. The CDR3 reads CASSQDRDQSSPLHF. The CDR3 DNA is TGCGCCAGCAGCCAAGATCGGGACCAATCCTCACCCCTCCACTTT. This chain links TRBV4-1 with TRBJ1-6, with D tentatively TRBD1 (5 bases). Trimming pared 0 bases from V and 10 bases from J, leaving 13 bases between. This CDR3 has 15 residues. Germline lookup yields CDR1 MGHRA and CDR2 YSYEKL.

The V gene is TRBV7-8, the J gene TRBJ2-1, with D possibly being TRBD2 (6 bases). The CDR3 runs to 15 residues. Per germline, CDR1 SGHVS and CDR2 FQNEAQ. Trimming left V 4 bases short and J 7 bases short, with 17 bases between. CDR3 bases: TGTGCCAGCAGCTCCTCGCGACTAGTCGGTAATGAGCAGTTCTTC. Encoded protein: CASSSSRLVGNEQFF.

This clonotype was recorded only once. The chain joins TRBV25-1 to TRBJ2-4; D is undetermined. The V end was cut by 3 bases, the J end by 6 bases, with 15 bases between. CDR1 and CDR2 from the germline V gene are MGHDK and SYGVNS. The CDR3 consists of 15 residues. DNA of the CDR3: TGTGCCAGCAGTGATCCTCTCAAAGGCGGAAACATTCAGTACTTC. Amino acid sequence: CASSDPLKGGNIQYF.

There are a few counts of this clonotype. The V call is TRBV27, the J call TRBJ2-3; TRBD1 agrees at 9 bases. Germline loops: CDR1 MNHEY, CDR2 SMNVEV (reference sequence). The CDR3 spans 15 residues. The ends lost 7 bases at V and 6 bases at J; junction bases unmatched: 11. The CDR3 nucleotides are TGTGCCAGCACCAACGGACAGGGGAGGCGGGATACGCAGTATTTT. It encodes CASTNGQGRRDTQYF.

Only a few counts were recorded for this clonotype. This sequence joins TRBV5-4 and TRBJ1-3; the D gene is possibly TRBD1 (5 bases). Trimming shortened V by 4 bases and J by 2 bases, and 13 bases separated the two germline ends. This CDR3 has 15 residues. Germline V gives CDR1 SGHNT, CDR2 YYREEE (reference sequence). CDR3 sequence reads: CASSAQAGAGNTIYF. The DNA of the CDR3 is TGTGCCAGCAGCGCGCAAGCGGGGGCTGGAAACACCATATATTTT.

This chain uses TRBV6-1 with TRBJ2-7; 7 nucleotides agree with TRBD2. The junction had 10 bases not matched to a gene; V was cut back by 9 bases and J by 2 bases. The CDR3 runs 14 residues. Germline values: CDR1 MNHNS, CDR2 SASEGT. The CDR3 loop is CASRTTSDAYEQYF. CDR3 DNA: TGTGCCAGTCGCACCACTAGCGATGCCTACGAGCAGTACTTC.

The V gene is TRBV28, the J gene TRBJ1-1; 9 positions match TRBD1. CDR1 MDHEN and CDR2 SYDVKM come from the germline V gene. V lost 6 bases, J lost 6 bases, and 11 bases stayed unmatched. The CDR3 is 15 residues long. In nucleotides, the CDR3 is TGTGCCAGCAGCCTCCAGACAGGGGGGTACGCTGAAGCTTTCTTT. Encoded protein: CASSLQTGGYAEAFF.

In its sample, this clonotype was seen a few times. The V call is TRBV7-9, the J call TRBJ1-2, with TRBD1 matching over 7 bases. Germline V CDR1 and CDR2: SEHNR, FQNEAQ (reference sequence). Unmatched junction bases numbered 9, after V lost 1 base and J lost 4 bases. CDR3 length: 16 residues. The CDR3 loop reads CASSLEDRAGSYGYTF. The CDR3 DNA reads as TGTGCCAGCAGCTTAGAAGACAGGGCTGGCTCCTATGGCTACACCTTC.

Ten or more counts support this clonotype. The chain employs TRBV10-3 and TRBJ1-1, with D tentatively TRBD1 (5 bases). The V end was cut by 3 bases, the J end by 3 bases, with 5 bases between. The CDR3 spans 12 residues. The germline CDR1 and CDR2 sequences are ENHRY and SYGVKD. In nucleotides, the CDR3 is TGTGCCATCAGTGACAGGGACACTGAAGCTTTCTTT. It encodes CAISDRDTEAFF.

This clonotype has a count of ten or more. This rearrangement joins TRBV7-3 to TRBJ2-3; 8 bases line up with TRBD2. The CDR3 contains 16 residues. With V trimmed by 3 bases and J by 4 bases, 9 bases remained unmatched. CDR1 and CDR2 (germline): SGHTA, FQGTGA. The DNA for the CDR3 is TGTGCCAGCAGCTTCGGGACTAGGTTTGACGCAGATACGCAGTATTTT. Its translation is CASSFGTRFDADTQYF.

J is TRBJ1-1 and V is TRBV5-1; D is unclear. The CDR3 is made up of 15 amino acids. The V and J ends lost 4 bases and 1 base respectively, with 14 bases between them. Germline CDR1 and CDR2: SGHRS and YFSETQ. The CDR3: CASSPPNSENTEAFF. For the CDR3, the DNA is TGCGCCAGCAGCCCTCCGAACTCAGAGAACACTGAAGCTTTCTTT.

This clonotype was observed a handful of times. The rearrangement links TRBV30 to TRBJ2-6; D uncertain. The V gene lost 5 bases and the J gene lost 4 bases, with 6 bases spanning the gap. Germline lookup yields CDR1 GTSNPN and CDR2 SVGIG (reference sequence). The CDR3 has 12 residues. The DNA of the CDR3 is TGTGCCTGGGCGGTCGGGGCCAACGTCCTGACTTTC. Its translation: CAWAVGANVLTF.

The rearrangement joins TRBV15 to TRBJ2-1; 7 bases map to TRBD2. The V segment lost 0 bases and the J segment 6 bases; nucleotides outside the gene matches: 11. Germline V gene data show CDR1 as LNHNV and CDR2 as YYDKDF (reference sequence). The CDR3 spans 17 residues. CDR3 DNA: TGTGCCACCAGCAGAGATAGAAGGACTAGTTTAGGCAATGAGCAGTTCTTC. This sequence encodes CATSRDRRTSLGNEQFF.